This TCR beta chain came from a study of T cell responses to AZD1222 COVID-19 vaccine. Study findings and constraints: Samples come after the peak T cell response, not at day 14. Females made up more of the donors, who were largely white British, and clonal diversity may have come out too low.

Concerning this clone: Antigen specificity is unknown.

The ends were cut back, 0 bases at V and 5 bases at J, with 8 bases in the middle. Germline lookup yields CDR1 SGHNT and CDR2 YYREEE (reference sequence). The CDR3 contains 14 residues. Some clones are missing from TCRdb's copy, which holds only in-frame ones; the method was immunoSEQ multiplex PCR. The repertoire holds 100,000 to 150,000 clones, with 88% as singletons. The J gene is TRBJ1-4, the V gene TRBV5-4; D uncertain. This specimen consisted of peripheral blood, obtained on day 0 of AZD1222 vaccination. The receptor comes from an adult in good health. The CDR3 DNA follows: TGTGCCAGCAGCTTGGCAGGCACCAATGAAAAACTGTTTTTT. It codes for CASSLAGTNEKLFF.